This entry describes one T cell receptor beta chain. Its antigen is as yet unknown. TCR beta CDR3 regions were amplified from RNA. TCR CDR3 underwent first-round RT-PCR with the HTBI primer set. Using its own MiXCR run on the multiplex PCR reads, TCRdb lists one record per CDR3 protein. The sample lists 360,000 or so distinct CDR3 sequences; nearly 15% were seen once. V gave up 8 bases and J gave up 2 bases, with 14 bases separating them. This CDR3 spans 14 amino acids. This specimen belongs to a study of T cells in Graves' hyperthyroidism and ophthalmopathy. Across the whole study: The blood sample was taken at first diagnosis, before treatment began. Overall study findings and caveats: Among clonotypes expanded in thyroid above 0.001, most were also found in blood.

Disease duration was under 3 months in the ophthalmopathy patients, who also had a Clinical Activity Score of at least 3 and a NOSPECS grade of at least 4. Fresh peripheral blood, 9.5 to 10 ml of it, supplied the PBMCs. The rearrangement uses TRBV12-3 or TRBV12-4 and TRBJ2-3, with D tentatively TRBD1 (5 bases). Sample: blood. The sequence was obtained from a woman aged 60 to 75 with Graves' ophthalmopathy. This CDR3 reads CASGGAAPTDTQYF. The CDR3 coding sequence is TGTGCCAGCGGTGGGGCGGCCCCCACAGATACGCAGTATTTT.